Presented here are 27 T cell receptor beta chains from one specimen sequenced in a study of prognosis after radiotherapy for stage I lung cancer. From genomic DNA, two-round multiplex PCR was used to amplify TCR beta CDR3. The use of primers specific to each TRBV and TRBJ gene characterized first-round PCR. TCRdb re-called the multiplex PCR reads through MiXCR, storing one row per CDR3 protein. The sample shows about 20,000 distinct CDR3 sequences, roughly 45% of them seen only once. The starting material was PBMCs, obtained before or after stereotactic body radiation therapy (not recorded which). Source of these receptors: a donor over 45 with non-small cell lung cancer.

CDR3 sequence: CASSFLLLLAGVDTQYF. The CDR3 region has the DNA TGCGCCAGCAGCTTCTTACTCCTTCTAGCGGGAGTAGATACGCAGTATTTT. The gene calls are TRBV5-1 and TRBJ2-3, with TRBD2 identical over 10 bases. CDR1 SGHRS and CDR2 YFSETQ come from the germline V gene. With V trimmed by 2 bases and J by 5 bases, 11 bases remained unmatched. CDR3 length equals 17 residues. Using reference TRBV5-1 and TRBJ2-3 for the parts outside the CDR3, the full variable domain is KAGVTQTPRYLIKTRGQQVTLSCSPISGHRSVSWYQQTPGQGLQFLFEYFSETQRNKGNFPGRFSGRQFSNSRSEMNVSTLELGDSALYLCASSFLLLLAGVDTQYFGPGTRLTVL.

The rearrangement links TRBV6-2 or TRBV6-3 to TRBJ2-7; D is undetermined. There are 10 residues in the CDR3. Trimming stripped 5 bases from V and 3 bases from J, with 2 bases between. The germline V gene has CDR1 MNHEY and CDR2 SVGEGT. For the CDR3, the DNA is TGTGCCAGCAGTGACTACGAGCAGTACTTC. Encoded protein: CASSDYEQYF.

J is TRBJ1-4 and V is TRBV6-2 or TRBV6-3; tentatively, D is TRBD1 (5 bases). The CDR3 length is 13 residues. Germline loops: CDR1 MNHEY, CDR2 SVGEGT. V was shortened by 6 bases and J by 7 bases, with 12 bases between the two germline ends. CDR3 sequence: CASSLGGGEKLFF. Here the CDR3 DNA reads TGTGCCAGCAGCCTCGGGGGTGGTGAAAAACTGTTTTTT.

This clonotype was seen at least ten times. The chain uses TRBV18 and TRBJ1-4, with TRBD1 matching 8 bases. The junction had 5 bases not matched to a gene; V was cut back by 3 bases and J by 5 bases. Germline V gives CDR1 KGHSH, CDR2 LQKENI. CDR3 length: 15 residues. DNA of the CDR3: TGTGCCAGCTCACCCCTGGCAGGGGGCAATGAAAAACTGTTTTTT. Its translation is CASSPLAGGNEKLFF.

The sample holds one count of this clonotype. This may arise from a read error, as a much more abundant clone is one base away. The V gene is TRBV2, the J gene TRBJ2-4, with 7 bases identical to TRBD1. The germline CDR1 and CDR2 sequences are SNHLY and FYNNEI. The ends lost 4 bases at V and 2 bases at J; junction bases unmatched: 5. The CDR3 extends over 15 amino acids. The CDR3 nucleotides are TGTGCCAGCAGTGGACAGGGAAAGACCAAAAACATTCAGTACTTC. Protein product: CASSGQGKTKNIQYF.

This clonotype has a count of ten or more. The chain has TRBV11-3 and TRBJ2-3; no reliable D call. Germline CDR1 is SGHNT and CDR2 is YENEEA. Trimming cost V 1 base and J 3 bases, with 2 bases left between them. The CDR3 extends over 12 amino acids. The DNA of the CDR3 is TGTGCCAGCAGCTTAGCGACAGATACGCAGTATTTT. Protein sequence: CASSLATDTQYF. Variable domain in full (rest from reference TRBV11-3 and TRBJ2-3): EAGVVQSPRYKIIEKKQPVAFWCNPISGHNTLYWYLQNLGQGPELLIRYENEEAVDDSQLPKDRFSAERLKGVDSTLKIQPAELGDSAVYLCASSLATDTQYFGPGTRLTVL.

This chain uses TRBV6-2 or TRBV6-3 with TRBJ2-7, with D tentatively TRBD1 or TRBD2 (5 bases each). CDR1 MNHEY and CDR2 SVGEGT come from the germline V gene. There are 11 residues in the CDR3. Trimming took 4 bases from V and 9 from J, leaving 10 bases between them. The chain's CDR3 is CASSWGPVQYF. CDR3 bases: TGTGCCAGCAGTTGGGGACCCGTGCAGTACTTC.

The chain couples TRBV27 to TRBJ2-7; TRBD1 is a possible D gene (6 bases). The CDR3 loop spans 14 amino acids. Trimming removed 2 bases from V and 3 bases from J, with 11 bases in between. Looked up from germline, CDR1 is MNHEY and CDR2 is SMNVEV (reference sequence). CDR3 amino acids: CASSLLRGGYEQYF. The CDR3 nucleotides are TGTGCCAGCAGTTTACTGCGAGGGGGCTACGAGCAGTACTTC.

A note on this clonotype: This likely stems from a read error, as it lies one base from a far larger clone. This is likely a read error, given that the CDR3 carries no conserved phenylalanine or tryptophan at its end. The rearrangement links TRBV3-1 to TRBJ1-3, with D perhaps matching TRBD1 (5 bases). The CDR3 consists of 18 residues. V was trimmed by 4 bases and J by 1 base, leaving 20 bases between them. Germline lookup yields CDR1 LGHDT and CDR2 YNNKEL (reference sequence). The CDR3 is CASSPFWDPRGSGNTIYL. CDR3 coding DNA: TGTGCCAGCAGCCCTTTTTGGGACCCTCGGGGGTCTGGAAACACCATATATCTT.

About this clonotype: This is likely a read error, given that the CDR3 carries no conserved phenylalanine or tryptophan at its end. The CDR3 coding sequence is TGTGCCAGCAGTTCCATGGTGGGCTACAATGAGCAGTTCCTC. Translating gives CASSSMVGYNEQFL. The gene calls are TRBV28 and TRBJ2-1; D is uncertain. Between the trimmed V and J ends, which lost 4 bases and 3 bases, there was a span of 10 bases. There are 14 residues in the CDR3. Germline V gene lookup returns CDR1 MDHEN and CDR2 SYDVKM.

This clonotype was seen many times. This sequence joins TRBV12-3 or TRBV12-4 and TRBJ2-1; 7 bases map to TRBD2. The CDR3 length is 15 residues. The V segment lost 5 bases and the J segment 4 bases; nucleotides outside the gene matches: 8. CDR3 sequence (DNA): TGTGCCAGCAGTCCCACGAGCGGGGCGTACAATGAGCAGTTCTTC. Translation gives CASSPTSGAYNEQFF.

Here the CDR3 reads CASMFRRTGVETQYF. CDR3 in DNA: TGTGCCAGCATGTTTAGAAGGACAGGGGTGGAGACCCAGTACTTC. The chain joins TRBV6-1 to TRBJ2-5; TRBD1 matches 9 bases. The ends lost 7 bases at V and 5 bases at J; junction bases unmatched: 11. CDR1 is MNHNS and CDR2 is SASEGT in the germline V gene. The CDR3 loop spans 15 amino acids.

In this sample, this clonotype turned up many times. The rearrangement links TRBV5-4 to TRBJ1-2; D call uncertain. The germline CDR1 and CDR2 sequences are SGHNT and YYREEE (reference sequence). The CDR3 is made up of 13 amino acids. Trimming removed 4 bases at V and 4 bases at J, with 11 bases between. CDR3 residues: CASSTPNLYGYTF. The CDR3 DNA follows: TGTGCCAGCAGCACCCCGAATCTCTATGGCTACACCTTC.

In its sample, this clonotype was seen many times. The chain uses TRBV12-5 and TRBJ1-5; D not resolved. The CDR3 spans 19 residues. Germline loops: CDR1 LGHNT, CDR2 FRNRAP. V was trimmed by 0 bases and J by 3 bases, leaving 21 bases between them. The chain's CDR3 is CASGLVRVYRRVTNQPQHF. CDR3 nucleotide sequence: TGTGCTAGTGGTTTGGTACGGGTTTATAGGCGGGTCACCAATCAGCCCCAGCATTTT.

Of note for this clonotype: A far larger clone is just one base off, so this is likely a read error. The rearrangement joins TRBV6-4 to TRBJ1-6; TRBD1 might be the D (6 bases). The CDR3 totals 12 residues. Germline V CDR1 and CDR2: MRHNA, SNTAGT. Trimming pared 7 bases from V and 7 bases from J, leaving 8 bases between. The CDR3 nucleotides are TGTGCCAGCATGACAGGAAATTCACCCCTCCACTTT. Translation: CASMTGNSPLHF.

The rearrangement links TRBV5-4 to TRBJ2-2; no definite D call. The CDR3 is 16 amino acids. Trimming took off 1 base at V and 3 bases at J, with 13 bases between the two ends. CDR1 and CDR2 from the germline V gene are SGHNT and YYREEE (reference sequence). CDR3 sequence reads: CASSLKGSPDTGELFF. The CDR3 DNA sequence: TGTGCCAGCAGCTTGAAGGGTAGCCCCGACACCGGGGAGCTGTTTTTT. The full variable domain, its missing parts supplied by reference TRBV5-4 and TRBJ2-2, is ETGVTQSPTHLIKTRGQQVTLRCSSQSGHNTVSWYQQALGQGPQFIFQYYREEENGRGNFPPRFSGLQFPNYSSELNVNALELDDSALYLCASSLKGSPDTGELFFGEGSRLTVL.

The V and J genes are TRBV20-1 and TRBJ1-3; the D gene is possibly TRBD1 (5 bases). From germline, CDR1 is DFQATT and CDR2 SNEGSKA (reference sequence). The CDR3 is made up of 13 amino acids. Trimming removed 7 bases from V and 3 bases from J, with 13 bases in between. The CDR3 DNA reads as TGCAGTGTCCCCCGGGGGAGTGGAAACACCATATATTTT. It translates to CSVPRGSGNTIYF.

Comments on this clonotype: The junction and the germline gene differ at one end; a read error may be behind it. The chain has TRBV20-1 and TRBJ2-7, with 10 positions matching TRBD1. This CDR3 comprises 15 residues. Germline V gene lookup returns CDR1 DFQATT and CDR2 SNEGSKA (reference sequence). The DNA of the CDR3 is TGCAGTGCTTTAAATCCGGGACAGGGGTCCTACGAACAGTACTTC. Translating gives CSALNPGQGSYEQYF.

This clonotype was seen at least ten times. The chain employs TRBV5-4 and TRBJ2-3, with 15 positions matching TRBD2. The J segment lost 5 bases and the V segment lost 3 bases, leaving 4 bases of the junction unmatched. Germline V gene data show CDR1 as SGHNT and CDR2 as YYREEE (reference sequence). CDR3 size: 16 residues. The CDR3 protein is CASSSGLAGGEDTQYF. CDR3 nucleotide sequence: TGTGCCAGCAGCTCTGGACTAGCGGGGGGGGAAGATACGCAGTATTTT.

This chain links TRBV11-3 with TRBJ2-1, with 8 positions matching TRBD2. J was trimmed by 6 bases and V by 6 bases; bases with no gene match: 7. The CDR3 runs to 14 residues. CDR1 is SGHNT and CDR2 is YENEEA in the germline V gene. This CDR3 is CASSCTGTSNEQFF. CDR3 DNA sequence: TGTGCCAGCAGTTGTACCGGGACTAGCAATGAGCAGTTCTTC.

This chain joins TRBV7-3 and TRBJ1-5; unclear D gene. CDR3 length: 16 residues. Germline V CDR1 and CDR2: SGHTA, FQGTGA. With 2 bases removed from V and 2 bases from J, the gap between germline ends came to 13 bases. CDR3 in DNA: TGTGCCAGCAGCTTATCTCCAGTAGGTGGCAATCAGCCCCAGCATTTT. Protein sequence: CASSLSPVGGNQPQHF. Together with reference TRBV7-3 and TRBJ1-5, the CDR3 gives the full variable domain: GAGVSQTPSNKVTEKGKYVELRCDPISGHTALYWYRQSLGQGPEFLIYFQGTGAADDSGLPNDRFFAVRPEGSVSTLKIQRTERGDSAVYLCASSLSPVGGNQPQHFGDGTRLSIL.

This clonotype was picked up many times. The chain joins TRBV28 to TRBJ2-7; D is unresolved. The germline V and J ends were trimmed by 4 bases and 7 bases, with 17 bases remaining between them. The CDR3 contains 14 residues. Germline loops: CDR1 MDHEN, CDR2 SYDVKM. CDR3 DNA sequence: TGTGCCAGCAGTTCGGATTGGTCGCCCCGGGAGCAGTACTTC. Its protein is CASSSDWSPREQYF.

This clonotype was counted many times. The chain employs TRBV7-8 and TRBJ2-7, with D tentatively TRBD2 (5 bases). The CDR3 is made up of 14 amino acids. V lost 0 bases to trimming and J lost 5 bases, with 11 bases between them. In germline, CDR1 is SGHVS, CDR2 FQNEAQ. CDR3 sequence: CASSLAREGDEQYF. The CDR3 nucleotides are TGTGCCAGCAGCTTAGCAAGAGAGGGTGACGAGCAGTACTTC.

This clonotype was recorded at least ten times. This sequence joins TRBV10-3 and TRBJ2-7, with 11 bases matching TRBD2. The V and J ends lost 4 bases and 3 bases, in that order; junction bases with no gene match: 2. Germline V CDR1 and CDR2: ENHRY, SYGVKD. CDR3 length: 14 amino acids. CDR3 sequence: CAISGTSGHYEQYF. The CDR3 DNA follows: TGTGCCATCAGTGGGACTAGCGGGCACTACGAGCAGTACTTC.

Many counts were recorded for this clonotype. CDR3 DNA sequence: TGCAGTGCTAGAGATCGGGGCTACGGGAGTATCAGGTCCTACGAGCAGTACTTC. As protein: CSARDRGYGSIRSYEQYF. This chain links TRBV20-1 with TRBJ2-7, with D perhaps TRBD2 (6 bases). The CDR3 is 18 amino acids. The ends were cut back, 0 bases at V and 1 base at J, with 22 bases in the middle. Germline V CDR1 and CDR2: DFQATT, SNEGSKA (reference sequence).

This clonotype has a count of ten or more. The V and J genes are TRBV28 and TRBJ2-7, with 8 nucleotides matching TRBD1. Germline V CDR1 and CDR2: MDHEN, SYDVKM. The CDR3 is 13 amino acids. Trimming cost V 6 bases and J 3 bases; bases outside gene matches: 4. CDR3 DNA: TGTGCCAGCAGCGCGACAGGGGTCTACGAGCAGTACTTC. Amino acids: CASSATGVYEQYF. Full variable domain (rest looked up from reference TRBV28 and TRBJ2-7): DVKVTQSSRYLVKRTGEKVFLECVQDMDHENMFWYRQDPGLGLRLIYFSYDVKMKEKGDIPEGYSVSREKKERFSLILESASTNQTSMYLCASSATGVYEQYFGPGTRLTVT.

This clonotype appeared many times. V gene TRBV5-1 combines with J gene TRBJ1-3; D unresolved. Germline lookup yields CDR1 SGHRS and CDR2 YFSETQ. Deletions cut 4 bases from V and 4 bases from J, with 18 bases between. CDR3 length equals 16 residues. CDR3 DNA sequence: TGCGCCAGCAGCCCCTCAAGAGAGGCCGGCGGAAACACCATATATTTT. Encoded protein: CASSPSREAGGNTIYF. The complete variable domain, with remaining parts taken from reference TRBV5-1 and TRBJ1-3, reads KAGVTQTPRYLIKTRGQQVTLSCSPISGHRSVSWYQQTPGQGLQFLFEYFSETQRNKGNFPGRFSGRQFSNSRSEMNVSTLELGDSALYLCASSPSREAGGNTIYFGEGSWLTVV.